Below, one TCR beta chain is given with its context. The data originate from a study of blood T cell repertoires in COVID-19. Study background: COVID-19 samples collected from the United States, Italy and Spain covered acute and convalescent phases.

Germline CDR1 SEHNR, CDR2 FQNEAQ (reference sequence). CDR3 length: 17 amino acids. The trim removed 5 bases at V and 2 bases at J, leaving 14 bases unmatched. Assay: immunoSEQ multiplex PCR; the TCRdb copy retains only in-frame clones and omits some. The sample includes about 94,000 clones, about 80% of them seen just once. Sequencing used peripheral blood. The V gene is TRBV7-9, the J gene TRBJ2-7, with 8 bases fitting TRBD1. The TCR sequence derives from a woman of 80 years or more with acute or convalescent COVID-19. The CDR3 loop is CASSPPRQGARPYEQYF. In DNA, the CDR3 is TGTGCCAGCAGCCCCCCGCGGCAGGGGGCAAGACCCTACGAGCAGTACTTC. The whole variable domain, filled in from reference TRBV7-9 and TRBJ2-7, reads DTGVSQNPRHKITKRGQNVTFRCDPISEHNRLYWYRQTLGQGPEFLTYFQNEAQLEKSRLLSDRFSAERPKGSFSTLEIQRTEQGDSAMYLCASSPPRQGARPYEQYFGPGTRLTVT.